This T cell receptor beta chain emerged from a study of OX40 agonist ivuxolimab in advanced cancers. Describing the broader study: The costimulatory receptor OX40 (CD134) was targeted by ivuxolimab, a fully human IgG2 agonistic monoclonal antibody. The purpose of peripheral TCRbeta sequencing was to test whether ivuxolimab changed TCR sequence diversity and led to clonal T-cell expansion. Partial responses occurred in three dose-escalation patients: two with cutaneous melanoma and one with hepatocellular carcinoma. The paper reports the monotherapy dose-escalation portion (N = 52 patients) of the phase I ivuxolimab trial. Among the roughly 54 dose-escalation patients, 19 had hepatocellular carcinoma, some 15 melanoma, 9 renal cell carcinoma and 9 head and neck cancer. Patients were allowed to have had prior anti-PD-1, anti-PD-L1 or anti-CTLA-4 therapy, and around 40% of the dose-escalation patients had previously received checkpoint inhibitors. In the dose-escalation cohort, nearly 85% of patients were male, and the mean age was approximately 60 years with a range of roughly 20 to 80. Intravenous ivuxolimab was administered to patients every 2 weeks at six dose levels: 0.01, 0.1, 0.3, 1.5, 3 and 10 mg/kg. Summary of the overall study and its limitations: Clonal expansion of both CD4+ and CD8+ blood T cells was observed from baseline to week 6 at doses 0.1 to 3.0 mg/kg. Low levels of normalized T-cell clonal expansion were also seen in some patients who did not respond. After ivuxolimab, CD8+ T cells had more expanded clones than CD4+ T cells on average. In the 0.1-3.0 mg/kg groups, partial responders had among the lowest normalized peripheral clonal expansion, particularly in CD8+ T cells. The antigen specificity of the peripheral T cells that underwent clonal expansion was not determined.

Genomic DNA was isolated from the sorted cells so that the TCRbeta CDR3 region could be sequenced. The immunoSEQ Assay was used to sequence the TCRbeta CDR3 regions. Here the immuneACCESS table is served through TCRdb, limited to in-frame sequences with V and J called. Missing clones are a known gap in these copies; in checked studies unresolved V genes cover under half, and the rest lacks a known reason. The sample profile shows tens of thousands of clones; approximately 90% of them were found once. Less than 5% of the sample lies in the top ten. The trial excluded patients who had a history of autoimmune disease or were on systemic immunosuppression. Peripheral blood for TCR sequencing was collected from all dose cohorts at baseline, on cycle 4 day 1, and on cycle 7 day 1. Samples came from an open-label, multicenter, first-in-human phase I dose-escalation trial of ivuxolimab. Adults with locally advanced or metastatic melanoma, renal cell carcinoma, hepatocellular carcinoma or head and neck squamous cell carcinoma were enrolled in the trial. CD4+ and CD8+ T cells were sorted separately from peripheral blood before TCR sequencing.

Turning to this clone: What antigen it recognizes has not been identified. No base quality values were provided; no much bigger clone lies one nucleotide off.

As encoded in the germline V gene, CDR1 is SQVTM while CDR2 is ANQGSEA. The V end loses 6 bases and the J end loses 4 bases, and a stretch of 19 bases separates them. From its cysteine to its phenylalanine, the CDR3 spans 15 amino acids. Only CDR3 DNA is held: 45 bases, read in frame from base 1. Recombination joined TRBV29-1 with TRBJ2-1; a weak D assignment points to TRBD1 (5 bases agree). Here the sequenced sample was CD4+ or CD8+ T cells sorted from blood, taken in a trial of the OX40 agonist ivuxolimab. The receptor was isolated from an adult with an advanced solid tumor such as melanoma, head and neck, liver or kidney cancer. The DNA is TGCAGCGTGGGTCATAATAGGGGCCAGTACAATGAGCAGTTCTTC. It specifies CSVGHNRGQYNEQFF.